The sequence of this T cell receptor beta chain was determined in a study of shared clonotypes between healthy human individuals. Clones were read by immunoSEQ multiplex PCR, and TCRdb kept only the in-frame ones, dropping some. The sample holds about half a million clones, roughly three quarters seen once. CDR3 length: 14 residues. Germline values: CDR1 WSHSY, CDR2 SAAADI. After removal of 7 bases from V and 4 bases from J, the junction contained 3 bases not matched to a gene. The rearrangement joins TRBV10-2 to TRBJ2-1; 11 bases match TRBD2. The specimen sequenced was PBMCs. This sequence was found in a middle-aged woman in good health. Some clones in this sample may be carry-over from other donors' samples. CDR3 region: CASNLAGGYNEQFF. In DNA form, the CDR3 reads TGCGCCAGCAATCTAGCGGGAGGTTACAATGAGCAGTTCTTC.